This T cell receptor (beta chain) derives from a study of post-analysis software for immune sequencing data. Notes on the study in general: Patients carried several TRBV segments more frequently than controls did, and TRBV5-6, TRBV5-1 and TRBV20-1 were among them. Clustering by F measure revealed strong co-clustering among samples prepared together in one batch.

V shed 0 bases, J shed 0 bases, and the junction held 7 bases outside the gene matches. Germline-derived CDR1 and CDR2 are LGHNA and YNFKEQ. The CDR3 length is 18 residues. There are a few counts of this clonotype. Its antigen is not identified. Each TCR beta cDNA library carried unique molecular identifiers. TCRdb recomputed calls from the PCR reads with MiXCR, one row per CDR3 protein. The data show roughly 620,000 distinct CDR3 sequences, around 47% seen once. The material sequenced was blood. The V and J genes are TRBV4-2 and TRBJ2-5; 10 bases are a match to TRBD2. The source of this sequence is a girl aged 5-17 years with multiple sclerosis. DNA for the CDR3: TGTGCCAGCAGCCAAGAATTAGCGGGGGGCCCGGACCAAGAGACCCAGTACTTC. Translated: CASSQELAGGPDQETQYF.